Listed here are 15 T cell receptor beta chains from one sample, sequenced in a study of T-cell memory formation after mild COVID-19. TCRdb passed the 5' RACE reads through MiXCR, listing each CDR3 protein once. This sample has approximately 65,000 distinct CDR3 sequences; about a tenth occur once, and the top ten carry around 1.1%. Sequenced material: PBMCs or a T cell subset sorted from them (not recorded which). The receptors here all came from a man aged 18 to 29 who had mild COVID-19 (a few samples of this study predate the infection). Cell type and time point are not known.

This rearrangement joins TRBV20-1 to TRBJ1-2, with TRBD1 identical over 8 bases. From germline, CDR1 is DFQATT and CDR2 SNEGSKA (reference sequence). This CDR3 comprises 14 residues. V lost 3 bases to trimming and J lost 2 bases; unmatched junction nucleotides: 5. The CDR3 DNA reads as TGCAGTGCTAGTCGGACAGGGCTCAACTATGGCTACACCTTC. Translation: CSASRTGLNYGYTF.

This clonotype was seen only a few times. The chain links TRBV11-2 to TRBJ2-3; 9 positions match TRBD1. CDR1 is SGHAT, CDR2 FQNNGV, per germline. CDR3 length equals 17 residues. V lost 4 bases and J lost 0; bases outside the gene matches: 8. CDR3 sequence (DNA): TGTGCCAGCAGCTCCCGGGACAGGGTACTTAGCACAGATACGCAGTATTTT. It codes for CASSSRDRVLSTDTQYF.

This clonotype has at least ten counts. The genes are TRBV7-2 and TRBJ2-3; 8 nucleotides agree with TRBD2. The CDR3 sequence is 14 residues long. Germline assignment: CDR1 SGHTA and CDR2 FQGNSA. The V segment lost 3 bases and the J segment 4 bases; nucleotides outside the gene matches: 3. CDR3 residues: CASSFGGGSDTQYF. CDR3 nucleotide sequence: TGTGCCAGCAGCTTCGGCGGGGGGTCAGATACGCAGTATTTT.

In this sample, this clonotype is medium-sized. The V and J genes are TRBV5-1 and TRBJ2-5; either TRBD1 or TRBD2 may fit D (5 bases each). The ends were cut back, 2 bases at V and 2 bases at J, with 10 bases in the middle. There are 14 residues in the CDR3. CDR1 is SGHRS, CDR2 YFSETQ, per germline. CDR3 bases: TGCGCCAGCAGCTTTGGGACCGCTCAAGAGACCCAGTACTTC. Translated, it gives CASSFGTAQETQYF.

In this sample, this clonotype turned up many times. V gene TRBV29-1 combines with J gene TRBJ2-2, with no clear D. This CDR3 has 14 amino acids. The V gene lost 4 bases and the J gene lost 4 bases, with 13 bases spanning the gap. Germline-derived CDR1 and CDR2 are SQVTM and ANQGSEA. Here the CDR3 reads CSVVERRSTGELFF. The CDR3 coding sequence is TGCAGCGTTGTGGAGCGCCGGAGCACCGGGGAGCTGTTTTTT.

This clonotype was recorded a few times. The CDR3 reads CASSLSGGSETQYF. The CDR3 nucleotides read TGCGCCAGCAGCTTGTCTGGGGGGTCGGAGACCCAGTACTTC. The rearrangement links TRBV5-1 to TRBJ2-5, with a possible D match to TRBD2 (6 bases). CDR3 length equals 14 residues. Trimming took 1 base from V and 5 from J, leaving 12 bases between them. CDR1 is SGHRS and CDR2 is YFSETQ in the germline V gene. The full variable domain, with the rest looked up from reference TRBV5-1 and TRBJ2-5, is KAGVTQTPRYLIKTRGQQVTLSCSPISGHRSVSWYQQTPGQGLQFLFEYFSETQRNKGNFPGRFSGRQFSNSRSEMNVSTLELGDSALYLCASSLSGGSETQYFGPGTRLLVL.

The chain combines TRBV5-4 with TRBJ2-7; TRBD1 or TRBD2 may be the D gene (6 bases each). Trimming took 0 bases from V and 4 from J, leaving 14 bases between them. From germline, CDR1 is SGHNT and CDR2 YYREEE (reference sequence). This CDR3 has 15 residues. The CDR3 coding sequence is TGTGCCAGCAGCTTGGCCGGGCAGGGGAGGTACGAGCAGTACGTC. This encodes CASSLAGQGRYEQYV.

In its sample, this clonotype was seen a few times. The V call is TRBV29-1, the J call TRBJ1-3; D perhaps matches TRBD1 (6 bases). The V end was cut by 0 bases, the J end by 4 bases, with 16 bases between. CDR1 SQVTM and CDR2 ANQGSEA come from the germline V gene. The CDR3 sequence is 16 residues long. The CDR3 sequence is CSVEEYARGTGNTIYF. CDR3 sequence (DNA): TGCAGCGTTGAAGAATACGCCAGGGGAACCGGAAACACCATATATTTT.

The chain uses TRBV6-5 and TRBJ1-1; tentatively, D is TRBD1 (5 bases). This CDR3 is built from 13 residues. Trimming pared 4 bases from V and 4 bases from J, leaving 10 bases between. Per germline, CDR1 MNHEY and CDR2 SVGAGI. Written as DNA, the CDR3 is TGTGCCAGCAGTTCGAGGGGCTTCACTGAAGCTTTCTTT. It translates to CASSSRGFTEAFF.

This clonotype was detected only a few times. J is TRBJ2-7 and V is TRBV2, with a tentative D call TRBD1 (5 bases). The CDR3 totals 14 residues. Trimming removed 3 bases from V and 6 bases from J, with 15 bases in between. Looked up from germline, CDR1 is SNHLY and CDR2 is FYNNEI. CDR3 protein: CASSDSPRASEQYF. In nucleotides, the CDR3 is TGTGCCAGCAGTGATTCCCCCAGGGCTAGCGAGCAGTACTTC.

This clonotype was seen a few times. The CDR3 nucleotides read TGCGCCAGCAGCACGGGACAGACCTACGAGCAGTACTTC. This gives the protein CASSTGQTYEQYF. V usage is TRBV5-1 and J usage is TRBJ2-7, with 7 bases aligning to TRBD1. There are 13 residues in the CDR3. Germline CDR1 SGHRS, CDR2 YFSETQ. With 4 bases clipped from V and 2 bases from J, the junction kept 3 bases outside the gene matches. The full variable domain, its missing parts supplied by reference TRBV5-1 and TRBJ2-7, is KAGVTQTPRYLIKTRGQQVTLSCSPISGHRSVSWYQQTPGQGLQFLFEYFSETQRNKGNFPGRFSGRQFSNSRSEMNVSTLELGDSALYLCASSTGQTYEQYFGPGTRLTVT.

V usage is TRBV24-1 and J usage is TRBJ2-2; perhaps TRBD1 as D (6 bases). Trimming cost V 10 bases and J 3 bases, with 8 bases left between them. Germline V CDR1 and CDR2: KGHDR, SFDVKD. CDR3 length: 12 residues. CDR3: CATGGYTGELFF. In DNA form, the CDR3 reads TGTGCCACAGGGGGTTACACCGGGGAGCTGTTTTTT.

In its sample, this clonotype was seen a few times. The V call is TRBV5-1, the J call TRBJ2-5; D ambiguous. V was clipped by 4 bases and J by 5 bases, with 12 bases between them. CDR1 and CDR2 (germline): SGHRS, YFSETQ. The length of the CDR3 is 13 residues. The CDR3 spells CASSQTPAETQYF. Here the CDR3 DNA reads TGCGCCAGCAGCCAAACCCCCGCGGAGACCCAGTACTTC.

This clonotype has just a few counts. This chain links TRBV20-1 with TRBJ1-2; D is unresolved. The CDR3 consists of 14 residues. The V gene's germline CDR1 is DFQATT and CDR2 SNEGSKA (reference sequence). V shed 5 bases and J shed 4 bases, with 17 bases lying between them. The DNA for the CDR3 is TGCAGTGCTCATTCGACTGAAGTTAGCTATGGCTACACCTTC. This sequence encodes CSAHSTEVSYGYTF.

This clonotype was found a few times. The chain joins TRBV7-2 to TRBJ2-7; 9 nucleotides match TRBD2. The CDR3 contains 15 residues. Germline V gene lookup returns CDR1 SGHTA and CDR2 FQGNSA. The ends lost 1 base at V and 3 bases at J; junction bases unmatched: 4. In DNA, the CDR3 is TGTGCCAGCAGCTTAGGCGGGGGGGAGCACTACGAGCAGTACTTC. This sequence encodes CASSLGGGEHYEQYF.